The TCR beta chain described here comes from a study of T cell responses to AZD1222 COVID-19 vaccine (TCRdb year 2021). The study in broad terms: AZD1222 recipients with second doses at about 4 weeks or about 12 weeks were pooled, because spike-specific TCR depth and breadth did not differ between schedules. TCR sequencing covered fewer than 250 trial participants: 207 given two doses of AZD1222 and around 25 given two doses of MenACWY control vaccine. Trial participants were enrolled into age subgroups of 18-55, 56-69 and 70-plus years, which contained approximately 150, 30 and 60 TCR-sequenced participants, respectively.

According to the study, the label for this sample's time point signals: baseline before first vaccination. Vaccinee samples were obtained from the UK trials COV001 and COV002, which included a single-blind randomized controlled phase 2/3 trial of AZD1222 (ChAdOx1 nCoV-19) in healthy adults. For TCRbeta chain sequencing, PBMC samples were collected from trial participants at day 0 and at day 28 after the second dose. In the case of this clone: Its binding antigen is unknown. No much larger clone is present one base from it, and per-base qualities are unavailable.

Here is what the overall study found, with its caveats: Vaccine-associated CD4 TCRs spanned the whole spike protein, with dominant responses in regions 160-218 and 743-854. After two AZD1222 doses, spike-specific TCR breadth and depth were significantly higher than at day 0 and than in MenACWY recipients. In the small 56-69-year group, the increase in depth fell short of significance, most likely because of low power. Conclusions about previously exposed vaccinees were limited because only six or seven AZD1222 recipients were SARS-CoV-2 seropositive at baseline. Because no day 14 peak-response samples were available, repertoires were characterized only after the peak T cell response. Epitopes outside the regions mutated in the B.1.351 and B.1.1.7 variants were reportedly recognized by nearly half of the unique spike-specific TCRs. Participants were mostly white British and included more females than males, and it was suggested by the authors that clonal diversity may have been underestimated.

The CDR3 regions of human TCRbeta chains were analyzed by immunosequencing. The original pipeline was this. TCRs in the repertoires were matched against a reference library of SARS-CoV-2-specific TCRs that had been generated with the MIRA antigen-specificity platform. Breadth was defined as the fraction of unique TCRs that were SARS-CoV-2-associated. Depth was defined as the fraction of total T cells that were SARS-CoV-2-associated. Using the MIRA data, each spike-specific TCR was mapped to the spike region that the TCR reacts to and placed in a CD4 or CD8 class. Log10-transformed breadth and depth values were compared by one-way ANOVA with Sidak's multiple comparisons tests. TCRdb stores this immuneACCESS table with in-frame sequences only. Part of the clones is absent; in the studies checked, under half of the shortfall reflects unresolved V genes, and no reason is known for the rest. The DNA was the basis for D and trimming; V, J and clone size are from that table. The sample table records about 110,000 clones; 87% of these occur just once. Together, the top ten hold roughly 1.2% of the sample.

CDR3 length: 14 amino acids, cysteine to phenylalanine. Only the CDR3 part of the read is kept: 42 bases, read in frame from the first base. CDR1 and CDR2 are read off the germline V gene as SGHVS and FQNEAQ. V loses 5 bases, J loses 5 bases, and the germline ends lie 16 bases apart. The chain couples TRBV7-8 to TRBJ2-7; the best D guess is TRBD1, with 6 bases matching. The receptor was isolated from an adult in good health. The material sequenced was peripheral blood, taken on day 0 of AZD1222 vaccination. The base sequence is TGTGCCAGCAGCGACCCCGGACAGATCGACGAGCAGTACTTC. This encodes CASSDPGQIDEQYF.